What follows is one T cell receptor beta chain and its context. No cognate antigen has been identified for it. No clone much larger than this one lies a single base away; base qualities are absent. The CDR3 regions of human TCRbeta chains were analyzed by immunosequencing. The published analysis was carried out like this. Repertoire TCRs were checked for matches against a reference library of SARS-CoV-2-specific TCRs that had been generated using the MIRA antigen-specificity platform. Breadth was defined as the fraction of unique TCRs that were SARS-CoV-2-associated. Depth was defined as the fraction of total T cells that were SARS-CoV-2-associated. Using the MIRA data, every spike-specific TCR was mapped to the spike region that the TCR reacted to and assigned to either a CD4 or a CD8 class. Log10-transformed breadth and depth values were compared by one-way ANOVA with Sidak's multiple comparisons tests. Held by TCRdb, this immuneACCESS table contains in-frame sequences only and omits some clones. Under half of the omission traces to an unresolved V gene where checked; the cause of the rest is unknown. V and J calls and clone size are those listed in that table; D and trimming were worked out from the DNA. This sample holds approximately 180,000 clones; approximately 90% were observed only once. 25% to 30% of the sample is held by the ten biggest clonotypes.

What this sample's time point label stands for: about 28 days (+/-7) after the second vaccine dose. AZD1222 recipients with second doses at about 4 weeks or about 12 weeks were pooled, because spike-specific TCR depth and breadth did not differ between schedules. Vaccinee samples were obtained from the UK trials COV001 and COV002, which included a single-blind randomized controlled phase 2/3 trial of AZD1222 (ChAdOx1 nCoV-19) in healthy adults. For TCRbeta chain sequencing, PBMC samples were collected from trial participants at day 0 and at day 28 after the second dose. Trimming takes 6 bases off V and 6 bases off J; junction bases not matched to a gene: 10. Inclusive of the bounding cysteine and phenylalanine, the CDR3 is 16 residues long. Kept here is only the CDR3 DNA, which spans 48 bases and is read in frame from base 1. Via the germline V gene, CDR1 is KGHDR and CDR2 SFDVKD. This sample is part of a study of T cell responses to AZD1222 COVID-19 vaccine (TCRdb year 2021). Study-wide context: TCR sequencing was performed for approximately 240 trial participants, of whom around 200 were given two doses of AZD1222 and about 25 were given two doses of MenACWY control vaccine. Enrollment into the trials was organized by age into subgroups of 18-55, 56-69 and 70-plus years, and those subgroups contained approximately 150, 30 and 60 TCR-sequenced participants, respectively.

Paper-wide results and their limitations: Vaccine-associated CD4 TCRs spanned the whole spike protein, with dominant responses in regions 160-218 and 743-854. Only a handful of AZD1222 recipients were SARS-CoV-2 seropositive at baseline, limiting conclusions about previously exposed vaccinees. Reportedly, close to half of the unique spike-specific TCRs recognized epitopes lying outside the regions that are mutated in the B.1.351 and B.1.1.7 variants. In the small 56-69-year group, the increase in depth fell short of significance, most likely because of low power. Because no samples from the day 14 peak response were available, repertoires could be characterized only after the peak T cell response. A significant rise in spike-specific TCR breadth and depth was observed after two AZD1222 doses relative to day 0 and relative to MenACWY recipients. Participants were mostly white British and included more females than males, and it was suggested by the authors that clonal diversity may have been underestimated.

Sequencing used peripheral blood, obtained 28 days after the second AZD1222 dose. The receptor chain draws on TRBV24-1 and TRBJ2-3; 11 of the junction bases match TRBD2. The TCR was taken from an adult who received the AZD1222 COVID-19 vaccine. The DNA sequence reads TGTGCCACCAGTCTAGCGGGAGGTCCTTCTCCCGATACGCAGTATTTT. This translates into CATSLAGGPSPDTQYF.